The clone carrying this TCR beta chain was seen just once. Extracted RNA was reverse transcribed into cDNA, the sequencing template. Measured with immunoSEQ multiplex PCR; TCRdb has only the in-frame clones, and not every one. The sample holds 130,000 or so clones, about 50% seen once. Punch biopsies of lesional scalp, plus peripheral blood, were taken from alopecia areata patients. This entry comes from a study of CD8+ T cells in alopecia areata. Looking at the study overall: Those treated were given oral tofacitinib at 5 to 10 mg twice daily.

Here the sequenced sample was CD8+ T cells sorted from blood, taken at week 0. The source of this sequence is a human donor with alopecia areata.

This CDR3 reads CSVRGQRTGELFF. The DNA of the CDR3 is TGCAGCGTTAGGGGACAGAGAACCGGGGAGCTGTTTTTT. J is TRBJ2-2 and V is TRBV29-1; 7 nucleotides agree with TRBD1. The V and J ends lost 5 bases and 5 bases, in that order; junction bases with no gene match: 5. Germline loops: CDR1 SQVTM, CDR2 ANQGSEA. The CDR3 has 13 amino acids.